The clone carrying this T cell receptor (beta chain) was recorded many times. Its antigen is not identified. MiXCR, applied by TCRdb to the RT-PCR reads, yields one record per CDR3 protein. The profile shows roughly 570,000 distinct CDR3 sequences, 10% to 15% of them singletons. V lost 0 bases, J lost 12 bases, and 14 bases lay in between. In germline, CDR1 is DFQATT, CDR2 SNEGSKA (reference sequence). CDR3 length: 12 residues. The data were taken from a study of response to subunit inactivated influenza vaccine. General study points: The authors suggested that every seasonal influenza vaccination recruits few new T cells.

J is TRBJ2-5 and V is TRBV20-1; D uncertain. This sequence was found in a man aged 50-59 years who received an inactivated influenza vaccine. This material consisted of PBMCs from blood, taken more than 35 days after vaccination. CDR3 coding DNA: TGCAGTGCTAGAGATCAGGCGATACGGGAGTACTTC. This translates into CSARDQAIREYF.